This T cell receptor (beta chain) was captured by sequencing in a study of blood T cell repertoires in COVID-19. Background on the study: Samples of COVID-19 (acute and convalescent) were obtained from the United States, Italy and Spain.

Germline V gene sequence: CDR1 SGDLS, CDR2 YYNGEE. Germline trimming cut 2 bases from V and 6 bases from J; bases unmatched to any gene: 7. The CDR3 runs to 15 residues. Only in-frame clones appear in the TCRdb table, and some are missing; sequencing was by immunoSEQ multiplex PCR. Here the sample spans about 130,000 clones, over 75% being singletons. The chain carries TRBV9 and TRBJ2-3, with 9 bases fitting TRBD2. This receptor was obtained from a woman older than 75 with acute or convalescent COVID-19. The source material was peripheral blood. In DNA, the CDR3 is TGTGCCAGCAGCGTGACAGCGGGGGGTGGGGATACGCAGTATTTT. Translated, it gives CASSVTAGGGDTQYF.